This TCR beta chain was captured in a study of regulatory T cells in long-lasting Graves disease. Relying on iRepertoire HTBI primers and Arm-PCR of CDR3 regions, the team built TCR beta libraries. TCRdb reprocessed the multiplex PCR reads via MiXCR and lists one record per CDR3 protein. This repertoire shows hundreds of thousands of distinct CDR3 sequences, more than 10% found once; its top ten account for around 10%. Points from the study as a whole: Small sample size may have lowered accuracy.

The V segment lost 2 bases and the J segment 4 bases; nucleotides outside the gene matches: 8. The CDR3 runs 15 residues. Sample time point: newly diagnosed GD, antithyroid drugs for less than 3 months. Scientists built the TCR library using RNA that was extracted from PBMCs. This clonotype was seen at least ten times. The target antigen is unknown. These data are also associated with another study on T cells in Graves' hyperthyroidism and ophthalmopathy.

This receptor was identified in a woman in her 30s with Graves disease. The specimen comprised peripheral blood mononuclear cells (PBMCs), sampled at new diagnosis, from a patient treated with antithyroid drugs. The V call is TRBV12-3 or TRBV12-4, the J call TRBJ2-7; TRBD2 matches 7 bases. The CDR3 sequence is CASSLYGGSRYEQYF. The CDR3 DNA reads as TGTGCCAGCAGTTTATATGGCGGGAGTCGGTACGAGCAGTACTTC.